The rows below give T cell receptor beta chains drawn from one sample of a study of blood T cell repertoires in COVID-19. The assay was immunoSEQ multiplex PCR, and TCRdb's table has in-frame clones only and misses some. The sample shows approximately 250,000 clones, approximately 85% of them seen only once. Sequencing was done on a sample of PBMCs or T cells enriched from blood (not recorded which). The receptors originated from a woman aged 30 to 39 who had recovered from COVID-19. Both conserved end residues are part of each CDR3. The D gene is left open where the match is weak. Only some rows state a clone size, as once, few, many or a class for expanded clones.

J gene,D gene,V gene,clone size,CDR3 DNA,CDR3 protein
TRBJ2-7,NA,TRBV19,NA,TGTGCCAGTAGTCCCCGTACAGGCTTCTACGAGCAGTACTTC,CASSPRTGFYEQYF
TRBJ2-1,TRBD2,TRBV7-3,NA,TGTGCCAGCAGCGTGCTAGCGGGGGGCCTTAATGAGCAGTTCTTC,CASSVLAGGLNEQFF
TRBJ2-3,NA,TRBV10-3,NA,TGTGCCATCAGTCCTAGTTCTAGCACAGATACGCAGTATTTT,CAISPSSSTDTQYF
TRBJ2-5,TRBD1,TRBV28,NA,TGTGCCAGCACCGTAGGACAGGAGATACAAGAGACCCAGTACTTC,CASTVGQEIQETQYF
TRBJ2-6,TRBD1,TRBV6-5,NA,TGTGCCAGCGGACAGGGAGAATCTGGGGCCAACGTCCTGACTTTC,CASGQGESGANVLTF
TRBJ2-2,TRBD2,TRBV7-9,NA,TGTGCCAGCAGCTTAGCTCCACTAGCGGGGGAGCTGTTTTTT,CASSLAPLAGELFF
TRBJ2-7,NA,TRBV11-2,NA,TGTGCCAGCAGCTTAGAGCTCTCCGGGACTCCAGTATTGTACGAGCAGTACTTC,CASSLELSGTPVLYEQYF
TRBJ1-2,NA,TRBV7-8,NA,TGTGCCAGCAGCGTTGGAGGGTTAGACTATGGCTACACCTTC,CASSVGGLDYGYTF
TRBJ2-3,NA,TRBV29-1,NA,TGCAGCGTTAAGGGGGAGTCCGAGCCAGATACGCAGTATTTT,CSVKGESEPDTQYF
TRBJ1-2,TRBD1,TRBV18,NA,TGTGCCAGCTCACCGCAGGGGGCTAATGGCTACACCTTC,CASSPQGANGYTF
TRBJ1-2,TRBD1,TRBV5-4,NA,TGTGCCAGCAGCTATACAACAGGGGGCGGCGACTATGGCTACACCTTC,CASSYTTGGGDYGYTF
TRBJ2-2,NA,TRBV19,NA,TGTGCCAGCCAAAGACAGAACACCGGGGAGCTGTTTTTT,CASQRQNTGELFF
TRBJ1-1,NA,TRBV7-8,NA,TGTGCCAGCAGCGCAGCCAGGTCTTGGACTGAAGCTTTCTTT,CASSAARSWTEAFF
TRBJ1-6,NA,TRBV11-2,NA,TGTGCCAGCAGCTCGAACTTTCTGAATTCACCCCTCCACTTT,CASSSNFLNSPLHF
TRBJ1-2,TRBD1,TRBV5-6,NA,TGTGCCAGCAGCTTGGTCGGGACAGGGGTCTATGGCTACACCTTC,CASSLVGTGVYGYTF
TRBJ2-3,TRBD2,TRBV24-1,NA,TGTGCCACCAGTGAACCCGGACTAGCGGGAGGTCGTGGCACAGATACGCAGTATTTT,CATSEPGLAGGRGTDTQYF
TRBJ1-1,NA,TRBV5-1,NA,TGCGCCAGCAGTTACACGATTCAGGGGCCCGCTTTCTTT,CASSYTIQGPAFF
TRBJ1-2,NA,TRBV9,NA,TGTGCCAGCAGCGGATACAGGGAAGGCTATGGCTACACCTTC,CASSGYREGYGYTF
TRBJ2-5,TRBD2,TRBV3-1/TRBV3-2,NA,TGTGCCAGCAGCCGGCTAGCGGGGCCCGTCGGGGAGACCCAGTACTTC,CASSRLAGPVGETQYF
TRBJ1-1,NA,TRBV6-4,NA,TGTGCCAGCAGTGGGGGGCAGCTGAACACTGAAGCTTTCTTT,CASSGGQLNTEAFF
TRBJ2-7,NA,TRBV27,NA,TGTGCCAGCAGTTTTCAGCGGTCCTACGAGCAGTACTTC,CASSFQRSYEQYF
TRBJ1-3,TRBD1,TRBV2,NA,TGTGCCAGCAGGGGACAGGGCCTCTCTGGAAACACCATATATTTT,CASRGQGLSGNTIYF
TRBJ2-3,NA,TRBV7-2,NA,TGTGCCAGCAGCTTAGTCGGGACTTTGGTAACAGATACGCAGTATTTT,CASSLVGTLVTDTQYF
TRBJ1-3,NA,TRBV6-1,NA,TGTGCCAGCAGTGAAAGTCCTCGGGACTGGACGGGAAACACCATATATTTT,CASSESPRDWTGNTIYF
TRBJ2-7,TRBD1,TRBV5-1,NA,TGCGCCAGCAGCTTGGTCCGGACAGGGGATGAGCAGTACTTC,CASSLVRTGDEQYF
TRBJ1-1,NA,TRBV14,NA,TGTGCCAGCAGCCAAGTGCGGGGGGGCACTGAAGCTTTCTTT,CASSQVRGGTEAFF
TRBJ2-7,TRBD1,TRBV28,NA,TGTGCCAGCAGTCGACCGGGACAGGGGCCTTCTTACGAGCAGTACTTC,CASSRPGQGPSYEQYF
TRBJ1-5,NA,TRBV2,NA,TGTGCCAGCAAGGCGGGGGTCCTCAATCAGCCCCAGCATTTT,CASKAGVLNQPQHF
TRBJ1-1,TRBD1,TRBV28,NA,TGTGCCAGCAGTCGACAGGGATTCAGGGGGAACACTGAAGCTTTCTTT,CASSRQGFRGNTEAFF
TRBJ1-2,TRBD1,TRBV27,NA,TGTGCCAGCAGTTCTGATGGACAGGGGGAACTCTACACCTTC,CASSSDGQGELYTF
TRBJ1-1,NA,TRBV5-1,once,TGCGCCAGCAGTGGCGCCGGGACATTCACTGAAGCTTTCTTT,CASSGAGTFTEAFF
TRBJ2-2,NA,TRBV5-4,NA,TGTGCCAGCAGCTTTTTAGGGGCCCCGGACGAGCTGTTTTTT,CASSFLGAPDELFF
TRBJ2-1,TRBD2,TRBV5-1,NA,TGCGCCAGCAGTGGTACCCCGCGAGCGGGAGCTCTGTATGAGCAGTTCTTC,CASSGTPRAGALYEQFF
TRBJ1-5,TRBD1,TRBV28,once,TGTGCCAGCAGTTTTCCCGGACAGGGCTATAGCAATCAGCCCCAGCATTTT,CASSFPGQGYSNQPQHF